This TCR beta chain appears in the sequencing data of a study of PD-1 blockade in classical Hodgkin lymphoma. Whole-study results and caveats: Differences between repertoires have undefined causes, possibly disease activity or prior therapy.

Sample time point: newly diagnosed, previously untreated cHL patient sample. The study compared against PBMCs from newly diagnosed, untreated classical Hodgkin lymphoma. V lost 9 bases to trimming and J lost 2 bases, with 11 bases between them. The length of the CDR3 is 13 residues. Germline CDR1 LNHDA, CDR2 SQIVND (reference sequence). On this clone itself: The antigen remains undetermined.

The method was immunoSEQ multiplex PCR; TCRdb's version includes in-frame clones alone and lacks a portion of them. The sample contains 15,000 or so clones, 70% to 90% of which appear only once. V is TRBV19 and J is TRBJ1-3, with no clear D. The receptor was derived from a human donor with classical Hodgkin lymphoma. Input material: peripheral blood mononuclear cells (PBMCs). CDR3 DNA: TGTGCCAGCCACTCGAATCCTGGAAACACCATATATTTT. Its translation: CASHSNPGNTIYF.